The 19 T cell receptor beta chains listed next were all sequenced from one sample in a study of PD-L1 blockade in urothelial cancer. The assay was immunoSEQ multiplex PCR, and TCRdb's table has in-frame clones only and misses some. The table has around 30,000 clones, around 83% seen once. The sample here was PBMCs, taken around atezolizumab (anti-PD-L1) treatment. Receptors were obtained from a man between 60 and 75 years old with urothelial cancer.

This clone appeared a few times. This chain connects TRBV18 to TRBJ1-1, with 8 bases identical to TRBD1. CDR1 and CDR2 (germline): KGHSH, LQKENI. Losses at the gene ends were 6 bases for V and 2 bases for J; bases not matched to a gene: 8. The CDR3 loop spans 15 amino acids. The DNA of the CDR3 is TGTGCCAGCTCGCAAGGACAGGGTTTAAACACTGAAGCTTTCTTT. This gives the protein CASSQGQGLNTEAFF.

This CDR3 is CASTREADTEAFF. The CDR3 DNA reads as TGTGCCTCCACTAGGGAGGCGGACACTGAAGCTTTCTTT. The V call is TRBV10-3, the J call TRBJ1-1; D gene uncertain. The CDR3 runs 13 residues. Germline loops: CDR1 ENHRY, CDR2 SYGVKD. V dropped 11 bases and J dropped 3 bases, with 16 bases sitting between them.

The chain uses TRBV4-2 and TRBJ1-1; D gene ambiguous. This CDR3 has 15 amino acids. Trimming cost V 1 base and J 3 bases, with 12 bases left between them. The germline gives CDR1 LGHNA, CDR2 YNFKEQ. CDR3 coding DNA: TGTGCCAGCAGCCAAGTTGCGTCAACCTACACTGAAGCTTTCTTT. The encoded protein is CASSQVASTYTEAFF.

The CDR3 region has the DNA TGCAGCGTTGAAGCTGCGGGAGGACTCAATAGGGATGAGCAGTTCTTC. Encoded protein: CSVEAAGGLNRDEQFF. V and J are TRBV29-1 and TRBJ2-1, with 8 positions matching TRBD2. Germline CDR1 reads SQVTM; CDR2 reads ANQGSEA. The V segment lost 1 base and the J segment 8 bases; nucleotides outside the gene matches: 13. The CDR3 spans 16 residues.

The rearrangement joins TRBV5-1 to TRBJ2-5, with 14 bases that match TRBD2. V was pared by 2 bases and J by 8 bases, with 5 bases of the junction left unmatched. This CDR3 has 15 residues. Germline loops: CDR1 SGHRS, CDR2 YFSETQ. In nucleotides, the CDR3 is TGCGCCAGCAGCTTTTCCGGACTAGCGGGAGGAACCCAGTACTTC. Protein: CASSFSGLAGGTQYF.

This clone was observed a handful of times. The chain has TRBV25-1 and TRBJ1-2; the match to TRBD1 covers 10 bases. V was clipped by 10 bases and J by 8 bases; unmatched bases: 7. Germline CDR1 reads MGHDK; CDR2 reads SYGVNS. The CDR3 contains 12 residues. The CDR3 here is CAIGTGAGGYTF. CDR3 bases: TGTGCCATCGGGACAGGGGCAGGGGGCTACACCTTC.

CDR3 amino acids: CASSFRQGRNTEAFF. In DNA form, the CDR3 reads TGTGCCAGCAGCTTTCGGCAGGGTAGGAACACTGAAGCTTTCTTT. V gene TRBV5-6 combines with J gene TRBJ1-1; D is possibly TRBD1 (5 bases). Between the trimmed V and J ends, which lost 2 bases and 1 base, there was a span of 12 bases. The CDR3 runs to 15 residues. Germline loops: CDR1 SGHDT, CDR2 YYEEEE.

At least ten counts were recorded for this clone. This rearrangement joins TRBV9 to TRBJ2-5; 8 bases are shared with TRBD1. From germline, CDR1 is SGDLS and CDR2 YYNGEE. The CDR3 length is 14 residues. Trimming removed 3 bases from V and 5 bases from J; junction bases left unmatched: 6. The CDR3 DNA is TGTGCCAGCAGCGCCAGGGGGCATGGGGAGACCCAGTACTTC. Residues: CASSARGHGETQYF.

This clone came up a few times. V usage is TRBV10-1 and J usage is TRBJ2-1; possibly TRBD2 for D (6 bases). Looked up from germline, CDR1 is WNHNN and CDR2 is SYGVQD (reference sequence). The CDR3 is made up of 15 amino acids. The V end lost 5 bases, the J end lost 0 bases, and 11 bases lay between the germline ends. CDR3 in DNA: TGCGCCAGCAGTCGGAGGGGAAGCTCCTACAATGAGCAGTTCTTC. Protein: CASSRRGSSYNEQFF.

The chain joins TRBV5-1 to TRBJ1-2, with unresolved D. V was shortened by 5 bases and J by 4 bases, with 21 bases between the two germline ends. CDR1 and CDR2 from the germline V gene are SGHRS and YFSETQ. The CDR3 contains 16 residues. CDR3 sequence reads: CASSRTTEVRGYGYTF. In DNA, the CDR3 is TGCGCCAGCAGTCGAACAACTGAAGTCCGGGGCTATGGCTACACCTTC.

This rearrangement joins TRBV10-3 to TRBJ1-1; D perhaps matches TRBD1 (6 bases). The CDR3 spans 12 residues. Germline V CDR1 and CDR2: ENHRY, SYGVKD. Trimming took 10 bases from V and 7 from J, leaving 16 bases between them. CDR3 amino acids: CATGTPLSEAFF. The CDR3 DNA reads TGTGCCACCGGGACACCTTTGAGTGAAGCTTTCTTT.

V gene TRBV10-3 combines with J gene TRBJ1-6; 7 nucleotides line up with TRBD1. The CDR3 runs 17 residues. The J segment lost 3 bases and the V segment lost 6 bases, leaving 11 bases of the junction unmatched. Germline CDR1 ENHRY, CDR2 SYGVKD. CDR3 nucleotide sequence: TGTGCCATCAGCGATGGCCCCAGACAGGGCTATAATTCACCCCTCCACTTT. Translation gives CAISDGPRQGYNSPLHF.

This clone turned up a few times. This rearrangement joins TRBV4-1 to TRBJ2-7; 8 bases match TRBD2. CDR3 length equals 16 residues. V shed 1 base, J shed 0 bases, and the junction held 5 bases outside the gene matches. Germline V CDR1 and CDR2: MGHRA, YSYEKL. The CDR3 sequence is CASSQGLAGRSYEQYF. Written as DNA, the CDR3 is TGCGCCAGCAGCCAAGGCCTAGCGGGCCGCTCCTACGAGCAGTACTTC.

The CDR3 DNA follows: TGTGCCAGCAGCTTAGATGGGAGCGGGGGGCAGAGAGAGCAGTTCTTC. Its translation is CASSLDGSGGQREQFF. This sequence joins TRBV7-2 and TRBJ2-1, with 9 bases fitting TRBD2. This CDR3 has 16 amino acids. Germline V gene lookup returns CDR1 SGHTA and CDR2 FQGNSA. V lost 1 base and J lost 10; bases outside the gene matches: 11.

This clone showed up just a few times. The J gene is TRBJ1-1, the V gene TRBV18, with unresolved D. V was cut by 6 bases and J by 1 base, with 9 bases left in between. The CDR3 covers 13 residues. Germline V gene sequence: CDR1 KGHSH, CDR2 LQKENI. The CDR3 nucleotides read TGTGCCAGCTCCCAACGGGGGAACACTGAAGCTTTCTTT. It codes for CASSQRGNTEAFF. Full variable domain (missing parts from reference TRBV18 and TRBJ1-1): NAGVMQNPRHLVRRRGQEARLRCSPMKGHSHVYWYRQLPEEGLKFMVYLQKENIIDESGMPKERFSAEFPKEGPSILRIQQVVRGDSAAYFCASSQRGNTEAFFGQGTRLTVV.

V gene TRBV18 combines with J gene TRBJ1-2; the match to TRBD1 covers 10 bases. Germline CDR1 is KGHSH and CDR2 is LQKENI. CDR3 size: 14 residues. The V and J ends lost 6 bases and 8 bases, in that order; junction bases with no gene match: 9. As DNA, the CDR3 is TGTGCCAGCTCCCCAACCGGACAGGGGGTCGGCTACACCTTC. The encoded protein is CASSPTGQGVGYTF.

This rearrangement joins TRBV11-2 to TRBJ1-4; possible D gene TRBD1, 6 bases. The CDR3 sequence is 16 residues long. Germline loops: CDR1 SGHAT, CDR2 FQNNGV. The ends were cut back, 5 bases at V and 0 bases at J, with 13 bases in the middle. DNA of the CDR3: TGTGCCAGCAGCCCGGGACAAATAGCAACTAATGAAAAACTGTTTTTT. This codes for CASSPGQIATNEKLFF.

The chain uses TRBV7-3 and TRBJ2-3; D not certain. The germline V gene encodes CDR1 SGHTA and CDR2 FQGTGA. This CDR3 contains 15 residues. V dropped 5 bases and J dropped 0 bases, with 12 bases sitting between them. DNA for the CDR3: TGTGCCAGCAGCCAACGGTCTACTAGCACAGATACGCAGTATTTT. Its protein product is CASSQRSTSTDTQYF.

Only a few counts were recorded for this clone. The rearrangement joins TRBV4-2 to TRBJ1-2, with no clear D. CDR1 and CDR2 (germline): LGHNA, YNFKEQ. The CDR3 is 13 residues long. V dropped 9 bases and J dropped 10 bases, with 21 bases sitting between them. The CDR3 DNA reads TGTGCCAGTAGAGATGCCCCCAACTATACCTACACCTTC. Its translation: CASRDAPNYTYTF.